A selection of T cell receptor beta chains follows, all from one sample in a study of OX40 agonist ivuxolimab in advanced cancers. Profiling relied on immunoSEQ multiplex PCR, and the TCRdb table lists in-frame clones only, not all of them. The table shows about 62,000 clones, with 80% to 95% occurring only once. Sequenced material: CD4+ or CD8+ T cells sorted from blood, taken in a trial of the OX40 agonist ivuxolimab. The source of these receptors is an adult with an advanced solid tumor such as melanoma, head and neck, liver or kidney cancer. Each CDR3 is given with its conserved first and last residue. D genes are given only for firm matches. The listing skips clone size in some rows; elsewhere it reads once, few, many or a size class.

cdr3_nt: TGTGCCAGCAGCCAGCCGACTGGGGCTAACAATGAGCAGTTCTTC
cdr3_aa: CASSQPTGANNEQFF
d_call: -
v_call: TRBV4-2
j_call: TRBJ2-1
clone_size: -

cdr3_nt: TGTGCCAGTAGTATAGATTCAGGGCGGTATAGCAATCAGCCCCAGCATTTT
cdr3_aa: CASSIDSGRYSNQPQHF
d_call: -
v_call: TRBV19
j_call: TRBJ1-5
clone_size: -

cdr3_nt: TGTGCCAGCAGCTTAGTTGGGAGCACAGATACGCAGTATTTT
cdr3_aa: CASSLVGSTDTQYF
d_call: -
v_call: TRBV7-9
j_call: TRBJ2-3
clone_size: once

cdr3_nt: TGTGCCAGCAGTGAGGCGGGACAGGGGGCAGGAGATACGCAGTATTTT
cdr3_aa: CASSEAGQGAGDTQYF
d_call: TRBD1
v_call: TRBV2
j_call: TRBJ2-3
clone_size: -

cdr3_nt: TGTGCCAGTAGGGGATACGAGCAGTACTTC
cdr3_aa: CASRGYEQYF
d_call: -
v_call: TRBV2
j_call: TRBJ2-7
clone_size: -

cdr3_nt: TGTGCCAGCAGCCATGGGACAGGAAACACCGGGGAGCTGTTTTTT
cdr3_aa: CASSHGTGNTGELFF
d_call: TRBD1
v_call: TRBV4-2
j_call: TRBJ2-2
clone_size: few

cdr3_nt: TGTGCCATTTGGACTGCGAACACCGGGGAGCTGTTTTTT
cdr3_aa: CAIWTANTGELFF
d_call: -
v_call: TRBV10-3
j_call: TRBJ2-2
clone_size: -

cdr3_nt: TGTGCCAGCTCACTCGGACAGGCTGGAAACACCATATATTTT
cdr3_aa: CASSLGQAGNTIYF
d_call: TRBD1
v_call: TRBV18
j_call: TRBJ1-3
clone_size: medium-sized

cdr3_nt: TGTGCCAGCAGCGTCGAAGGAATCGGGGAGCTGTTTTTT
cdr3_aa: CASSVEGIGELFF
d_call: -
v_call: TRBV9
j_call: TRBJ2-2
clone_size: once

cdr3_nt: TGTGCCAGTAGTCCAAAACTAGCGGGGGGCCACGAGCAGTACTTC
cdr3_aa: CASSPKLAGGHEQYF
d_call: TRBD2
v_call: TRBV19
j_call: TRBJ2-7
clone_size: -

cdr3_nt: TGTGCCAGCAGCTCTAGGCCGGGACTAGCGGACAATGAGCAGTTCTTC
cdr3_aa: CASSSRPGLADNEQFF
d_call: TRBD2
v_call: TRBV7-9
j_call: TRBJ2-1
clone_size: -

cdr3_nt: TGTGCCAGCAGTGATTCCAGGGTGGGAGAGTTCTTC
cdr3_aa: CASSDSRVGEFF
d_call: -
v_call: TRBV6-1
j_call: TRBJ2-1
clone_size: -

cdr3_nt: TGTGCCAGCAGCTCTGACAGGGAAGATACGCAGTATTTT
cdr3_aa: CASSSDREDTQYF
d_call: TRBD1
v_call: TRBV7-9
j_call: TRBJ2-3
clone_size: -

cdr3_nt: TGCGCCAGCAGCCAAGAGGTCGGACACCTGAACACTGAAGCTTTCTTT
cdr3_aa: CASSQEVGHLNTEAFF
d_call: -
v_call: TRBV4-3
j_call: TRBJ1-1
clone_size: -

cdr3_nt: TGTGCCAGCACCGAAGGTCAGGACTATGGCTACACCTTC
cdr3_aa: CASTEGQDYGYTF
d_call: -
v_call: TRBV7-2
j_call: TRBJ1-2
clone_size: -

cdr3_nt: TGTGCCAGCAGCCCGGGACAGGGGGCGGCAGATACGCAGTATTTT
cdr3_aa: CASSPGQGAADTQYF
d_call: TRBD1
v_call: TRBV11-1
j_call: TRBJ2-3
clone_size: once

cdr3_nt: TGTGCCAGCAGCTTGGAAGGGGGGCGCCCCGGTCAGCCCCAGCATTTT
cdr3_aa: CASSLEGGRPGQPQHF
d_call: -
v_call: TRBV5-5
j_call: TRBJ1-5
clone_size: -

cdr3_nt: TGTGCCAGCAGCTTAGGGGTGTCCGGGGCGAACAATGAGCAGTTCTTC
cdr3_aa: CASSLGVSGANNEQFF
d_call: -
v_call: TRBV5-6
j_call: TRBJ2-1
clone_size: few

cdr3_nt: TGTGCCAGTAGTATCCTTTCCAGTTCAGATGAGCAGTTCTTC
cdr3_aa: CASSILSSSDEQFF
d_call: -
v_call: TRBV19
j_call: TRBJ2-1
clone_size: -

cdr3_nt: TGTGCCTGGAGTGTAGGGCAGGGGGATCAGCCCCAGCATTTT
cdr3_aa: CAWSVGQGDQPQHF
d_call: TRBD1
v_call: TRBV30
j_call: TRBJ1-5
clone_size: once